These 27 T cell receptor beta chains originate from one sample sequenced in a study of patients and donors after allogeneic stem cell transplantation. MiXCR, applied by TCRdb to the RT-PCR reads, yields one record per CDR3 protein. The repertoire has some 960,000 distinct CDR3 sequences, more than 15% of them found once; the top ten carry around 6%. The specimen was blood, either unsorted or a sorted T cell fraction (not recorded which). These receptors were obtained from a human donor who was either an allogeneic HSCT recipient or a stem cell or donor lymphocyte infusion donor (not recorded which). It is not recorded whose cells these are; they may come from a transplant donor.

This chain uses TRBV5-5 with TRBJ1-2; perhaps TRBD1 as D (5 bases). This CDR3 is built from 15 residues. The V gene's germline CDR1 is SGHKS and CDR2 YYEKEE (reference sequence). Trimming took 4 bases from V and 8 from J, leaving 21 bases between them. In DNA, the CDR3 is TGTGCCAGCAGCCACCAAAACGGAGACAGAGGCGGCTACACCTTC. It codes for CASSHQNGDRGGYTF.

This rearrangement joins TRBV15 to TRBJ2-1; TRBD2 agrees at 8 bases. The CDR3 runs to 17 residues. From germline, CDR1 is LNHNV and CDR2 YYDKDF (reference sequence). The trim removed 2 bases at V and 6 bases at J, leaving 12 bases unmatched. CDR3 protein: CATSRPSLAGGGNEQFF. DNA of the CDR3: TGTGCCACCAGCAGACCCTCCCTAGCGGGTGGGGGCAATGAGCAGTTCTTC.

This clonotype was counted between two and nine times. The chain carries TRBV20-1 and TRBJ2-3; D gene unclear. Trimming removed 4 bases at V and 0 bases at J, with 11 bases between. Germline values: CDR1 DFQATT, CDR2 SNEGSKA (reference sequence). The CDR3 covers 14 residues. CDR3 amino acids: CSAKAVGSTDTQYF. CDR3 DNA sequence: TGCAGTGCTAAGGCGGTCGGGAGCACAGATACGCAGTATTTT.

This clonotype has a handful of counts. V and J are TRBV6-6 and TRBJ1-1; D remains ambiguous. Germline-derived CDR1 and CDR2 are MNHNY and SVGAGI (reference sequence). Trimming took off 2 bases at V and 7 bases at J, with 11 bases between the two ends. The CDR3 loop spans 13 amino acids. The DNA for the CDR3 is TGTGCCAGCAGTTACGCCCGACTCCGTGAAGCTTTCTTT. Translated: CASSYARLREAFF.

This clonotype occurred a few times. The rearrangement uses TRBV12-3 or TRBV12-4 and TRBJ1-6; D is ambiguous. The CDR3 totals 18 residues. Trimming removed 4 bases from V and 4 bases from J, with 20 bases in between. For the CDR3, the DNA is TGTGCCAGCAGTTCCCCCCACACCTTGACTGGATATAATTCACCCCTCCACTTT. The encoded protein is CASSSPHTLTGYNSPLHF.

The chain uses TRBV6-5 and TRBJ2-3; the D is unclear. V lost 6 bases, J lost 9 bases, and 13 bases lay in between. There are 12 residues in the CDR3. Germline CDR1 MNHEY, CDR2 SVGAGI. CDR3 protein: CASSPDWITQYF. CDR3 in DNA: TGTGCCAGCAGCCCTGATTGGATCACGCAGTATTTT.

This clonotype has only a few counts. The chain has TRBV6-1 and TRBJ2-2; the match to TRBD2 covers 7 bases. Per germline, CDR1 MNHNS and CDR2 SASEGT. The J segment lost 4 bases and the V segment lost 7 bases, leaving 3 bases of the junction unmatched. This CDR3 region has 13 residues. The CDR3 DNA sequence: TGTGCCAGCATGCGCGGGGGCACCGGGGAGCTGTTTTTT. It specifies CASMRGGTGELFF.

This clonotype was seen more than once but under ten times. Here the CDR3 reads CASSLPGLDRDTQYF. The CDR3 DNA reads as TGTGCCAGCAGCTTACCAGGACTAGATCGGGATACGCAGTATTTT. The rearrangement uses TRBV7-9 and TRBJ2-3; 7 bases map to TRBD2. V trimming: 2 bases; J trimming: 6 bases; junction bases outside the gene matches: 8. Germline V gives CDR1 SEHNR, CDR2 FQNEAQ (reference sequence). This CDR3 has 15 residues.

The V and J genes are TRBV7-3 and TRBJ2-7, with TRBD2 matching over 15 bases. The CDR3 covers 15 residues. V shed 2 bases, J shed 6 bases, and the junction held 2 bases outside the gene matches. The germline V gene has CDR1 SGHTA and CDR2 FQGTGA. DNA of the CDR3: TGTGCCAGCAGCTTAGAGGGACTAGCGGGAGGCGAGCAGTACTTC. Translated, it gives CASSLEGLAGGEQYF.

This clonotype was detected ten times or more. The chain is built from TRBV20-1 and TRBJ2-3; D call uncertain. Per the germline V gene, CDR1 is DFQATT and CDR2 is SNEGSKA (reference sequence). This CDR3 region has 13 residues. The germline V and J ends were trimmed by 5 bases and 2 bases, with 11 bases remaining between them. Here the CDR3 DNA reads TGCAGTGCTCTCAGTCCCGACACAGATACGCAGTATTTT. Protein sequence: CSALSPDTDTQYF.

The CDR3, as DNA: TGTGCCATCACGAAAGCCGCTCTGTCTGAAGCTTTCTTT. Its protein product is CAITKAALSEAFF. The rearrangement uses TRBV10-3 and TRBJ1-1; D gene unclear. The germline gives CDR1 ENHRY, CDR2 SYGVKD. CDR3 length: 13 amino acids. V was pared by 7 bases and J by 6 bases, with 15 bases between.

This clonotype was seen repeatedly, ten times or more. The chain links TRBV12-3 or TRBV12-4 to TRBJ2-3; D is perhaps TRBD2 (6 bases). The CDR3 totals 15 residues. V was clipped by 5 bases and J by 0 bases, with 12 bases between them. Here the CDR3 DNA reads TGTGCCAGCAGTCCGGGACTTGCTAGCACAGATACGCAGTATTTT. Residues: CASSPGLASTDTQYF.

This CDR3 reads CSAGREQHNYGYTF. The DNA for the CDR3 is TGCAGTGCTGGGCGAGAACAGCACAACTATGGCTACACCTTC. J is TRBJ1-2 and V is TRBV20-1; D uncertain. In germline, CDR1 is DFQATT, CDR2 SNEGSKA (reference sequence). Trimming took off 5 bases at V and 2 bases at J, with 15 bases between the two ends. CDR3 length: 14 residues.

This clonotype was seen a single time. The chain recombines TRBV14 with TRBJ2-7; 7 bases match TRBD2. After removal of 2 bases from V and 5 bases from J, the junction contained 6 bases not matched to a gene. Germline loops: CDR1 SGHDN, CDR2 FVKESK. This CDR3 region has 14 residues. In DNA form, the CDR3 reads TGTGCCAGCAGCCAATTCTCCGGGAGGAACGAGCAGTACTTC. Its protein product is CASSQFSGRNEQYF.

Ten or more counts support this clonotype. This chain joins TRBV12-3 or TRBV12-4 and TRBJ2-2, with 7 nucleotides matching TRBD1. V lost 2 bases to trimming and J lost 6 bases; unmatched junction nucleotides: 3. This CDR3 is built from 14 residues. The CDR3 bases are TGTGCCAGCAGTTTATCTCAGGGGGCCGGGGAGCTGTTTTTT. Its protein product is CASSLSQGAGELFF.

The J gene is TRBJ2-3, the V gene TRBV7-2, with D tentatively TRBD1 (6 bases). The CDR3 is 14 residues long. V was pared by 4 bases and J by 6 bases, with 14 bases between. CDR1 is SGHTA and CDR2 is FQGNSA in the germline V gene. DNA for the CDR3: TGTGCCAGCAGCTGGGGGCTAGGTAGCGATACGCAGTATTTT. Protein sequence: CASSWGLGSDTQYF.

The chain uses TRBV12-3 or TRBV12-4 and TRBJ2-2; TRBD2 might be the D (6 bases). V was pared by 5 bases and J by 6 bases, with 19 bases between. This CDR3 has 16 residues. CDR3 nucleotides: TGTGCCAGCAGTAACCTGGGCCACCGGAGGGCCGGGGAGCTGTTTTTT. This encodes CASSNLGHRRAGELFF.

In its sample, this clonotype was seen a few times. The DNA of the CDR3 is TGCAGCGTTGAACAGGGGGTCTTCTATGGCTACACCTTC. Protein sequence: CSVEQGVFYGYTF. The chain is built from TRBV29-1 and TRBJ1-2; 7 bases line up with TRBD1. Germline V gives CDR1 SQVTM, CDR2 ANQGSEA. V trimming: 2 bases; J trimming: 4 bases; junction bases outside the gene matches: 4. This CDR3 has 13 residues.

This chain joins TRBV5-4 and TRBJ1-1; D remains ambiguous. The length of the CDR3 is 13 residues. The germline V and J ends were trimmed by 1 base and 6 bases, with 10 bases remaining between them. The germline CDR1 and CDR2 sequences are SGHNT and YYREEE (reference sequence). This CDR3 is CASSLYGRAEAFF. The CDR3 coding sequence is TGTGCCAGCAGCTTGTATGGCAGAGCTGAAGCTTTCTTT.

The DNA for the CDR3 is TGTGCCAGCAGCTTAGGACCGATAAGCACAGATACGCAGTATTTT. Its translation: CASSLGPISTDTQYF. The rearrangement uses TRBV7-9 and TRBJ2-3; D remains unclear. V lost 1 base, J lost 0 bases, and 8 bases lay in between. The length of the CDR3 is 15 residues. CDR1 SEHNR and CDR2 FQNEAQ come from the germline V gene (reference sequence).

This chain connects TRBV20-1 to TRBJ2-7; tentative D call: TRBD2 (7 bases). V shed 4 bases and J shed 3 bases, with 16 bases lying between them. Germline V gene lookup returns CDR1 DFQATT and CDR2 SNEGSKA (reference sequence). The CDR3 contains 14 residues. The CDR3 region is CSAIGGGLLYEQYF. The CDR3 nucleotides read TGCAGTGCTATTGGCGGGGGCCTCCTCTACGAGCAGTACTTC.

V gene TRBV7-8 combines with J gene TRBJ2-7, with TRBD2 matching over 10 bases. Germline V gene data show CDR1 as SGHVS and CDR2 as FQNEAQ. This CDR3 has 15 amino acids. V lost 3 bases, J lost 2 bases, and 4 bases stayed unmatched. Here the CDR3 reads CASSFRTSGPYEQYF. The CDR3 DNA follows: TGTGCCAGCAGCTTCCGGACTAGCGGACCCTACGAGCAGTACTTC.

This chain joins TRBV7-8 and TRBJ1-5; no clear D gene. Trimming pared 2 bases from V and 4 bases from J, leaving 15 bases between. The germline V gene encodes CDR1 SGHVS and CDR2 FQNEAQ. The CDR3 extends over 16 amino acids. The CDR3 reads CASSLFRGLLNQPQHF. CDR3 coding DNA: TGTGCCAGCAGCTTATTCAGAGGGCTCCTTAATCAGCCCCAGCATTTT.

The chain links TRBV24-1 to TRBJ1-5; D may be TRBD1 (6 bases). The V gene lost 2 bases and the J gene lost 4 bases, with 14 bases spanning the gap. Germline V gene data show CDR1 as KGHDR and CDR2 as SFDVKD. The CDR3 is made up of 16 amino acids. This CDR3 is CATSDYRAAGNQPQHF. Written as DNA, the CDR3 is TGTGCCACCAGTGATTACAGGGCAGCGGGAAATCAGCCCCAGCATTTT.

This clonotype was recorded many times. The J gene is TRBJ1-1, the V gene TRBV12-3 or TRBV12-4; unclear D gene. V was trimmed by 2 bases and J by 1 base, leaving 8 bases between them. The CDR3 contains 14 residues. The CDR3 here is CASSLKGANTEAFF. Written as DNA, the CDR3 is TGTGCCAGCAGTTTAAAGGGAGCGAACACTGAAGCTTTCTTT.

The J gene is TRBJ1-1, the V gene TRBV28; 7 bases are shared with TRBD1. The V and J ends lost 3 bases and 1 base, in that order; junction bases with no gene match: 5. The CDR3 spans 15 residues. The germline CDR1 and CDR2 sequences are MDHEN and SYDVKM. CDR3 sequence: CASSLLDRENTEAFF. The CDR3 DNA is TGTGCCAGCAGTTTGCTTGACAGGGAGAACACTGAAGCTTTCTTT.

The gene calls are TRBV21-1 and TRBJ2-7. TRBV21-1 is a documented pseudogene. The CDR3 has 15 amino acids. The CDR3 sequence is CASRRLVTTTYEQYF. CDR3 in DNA: TGTGCCAGCAGGCGCTTGGTAACAACAACCTACGAGCAGTACTTC.